One and the same sample provided the 32 T cell receptor beta chains below, sequenced in a study of blood T cells in healthy people across ages. A second PCR, run for 7 to 11 cycles, used a sample-barcoded 5' primer plus a J-beta primer mix. TCRdb passed the 5' RACE reads through MiXCR, listing each CDR3 protein once. The sample shows 1.4 million to 1.5 million distinct CDR3 sequences, roughly 40% of them seen only once. The sample consisted of blood. The origin of the receptors is a young woman in good health.

This chain joins TRBV12-3 or TRBV12-4 and TRBJ2-7, with D maybe TRBD2 (5 bases). The ends were cut back, 5 bases at V and 7 bases at J, with 15 bases in the middle. This CDR3 has 13 amino acids. CDR3 sequence reads: CASSPLVSGEQYF. The CDR3 coding sequence is TGTGCCAGCAGTCCACTAGTCTCGGGGGAGCAGTACTTC.

The V call is TRBV10-3, the J call TRBJ2-7, with TRBD2 identical over 8 bases. J gave up 2 bases and V 10 bases, and 13 bases lay outside the gene matches. Germline V CDR1 and CDR2: ENHRY, SYGVKD. The CDR3 covers 15 residues. CDR3 loop: CATTAFGGGTYEQYF. The CDR3 region has the DNA TGTGCCACCACCGCTTTCGGGGGGGGTACCTACGAGCAGTACTTC.

This clonotype was seen a handful of times. This rearrangement joins TRBV20-1 to TRBJ2-1, with no clear D. Trimming left V 5 bases short and J 0 bases short, with 14 bases between. Germline V gene data show CDR1 as DFQATT and CDR2 as SNEGSKA (reference sequence). The CDR3 loop spans 15 amino acids. Here the CDR3 DNA reads TGCAGTGCTCACCCTCGGGCGAACTCCTACAATGAGCAGTTCTTC. This encodes CSAHPRANSYNEQFF.

This chain joins TRBV14 and TRBJ2-1; no reliable D call. The CDR3 runs to 14 residues. V was trimmed by 4 bases and J by 3 bases, leaving 10 bases between them. From germline, CDR1 is SGHDN and CDR2 FVKESK. CDR3 sequence (DNA): TGTGCCAGCAGCCCAAGCACTTTCTACAATGAGCAGTTCTTC. This gives the protein CASSPSTFYNEQFF.

The chain recombines TRBV7-6 with TRBJ1-1, with D tentatively TRBD1 (5 bases). The V end lost 1 base, the J end lost 11 bases, and 17 bases lay between the germline ends. This CDR3 has 14 residues. Germline CDR1 is SGHVS and CDR2 is FNYEAQ. CDR3: CASSLVPDRAEAFF. The CDR3 coding sequence is TGTGCCAGCAGCTTAGTCCCCGACAGAGCAGAGGCTTTCTTT.

This chain connects TRBV11-2 to TRBJ2-7; 11 bases map to TRBD2. The CDR3 covers 17 residues. The junction had 11 bases not matched to a gene; V was cut back by 5 bases and J by 2 bases. The germline V gene has CDR1 SGHAT and CDR2 FQNNGV. CDR3 residues: CASSRNGLAGITYEQYF. In DNA, the CDR3 is TGTGCCAGCAGCCGGAATGGACTAGCGGGCATCACCTACGAGCAGTACTTC.

In DNA form, the CDR3 reads TGCAGTGCAGCCCCCTACACTGAAGCTTTCTTT. Amino acid sequence: CSAAPYTEAFF. The chain recombines TRBV20-1 with TRBJ1-1; no definite D call. V was pared by 6 bases and J by 3 bases, with 8 bases between. This CDR3 spans 11 amino acids. Germline CDR1 and CDR2: DFQATT and SNEGSKA (reference sequence).

This clonotype was observed at least ten times. This chain uses TRBV29-1 with TRBJ1-5; 9 bases line up with TRBD1. The CDR3 sequence is 13 residues long. CDR1 is SQVTM and CDR2 is ANQGSEA in the germline V gene. With 7 bases clipped from V and 4 bases from J, the junction kept 5 bases outside the gene matches. The CDR3 coding sequence is TGCAGCGCTTTAGGACAGGGGAATCAGCCCCAGCATTTT. Its protein product is CSALGQGNQPQHF.

The chain links TRBV25-1 to TRBJ2-7; 9 positions match TRBD1. Germline loops: CDR1 MGHDK, CDR2 SYGVNS. CDR3 size: 15 residues. V shed 2 bases, J shed 4 bases, and the junction held 6 bases outside the gene matches. For the CDR3, the DNA is TGTGCCAGCAGTGAACCCGGACAGGGGACTTACGAGCAGTACTTC. It translates to CASSEPGQGTYEQYF.

The chain carries TRBV7-2 and TRBJ2-5, with 9 bases matching TRBD2. This CDR3 has 16 residues. Germline assignment: CDR1 SGHTA and CDR2 FQGNSA. V dropped 5 bases and J dropped 5; count of bases not matched to a gene: 12. The CDR3 DNA reads as TGTGCCAGCAGCCGAATAGGGACTAGCAGTTGGGAGACCCAGTACTTC. Amino acids: CASSRIGTSSWETQYF.

This chain joins TRBV5-4 and TRBJ2-5, with D perhaps TRBD1 or TRBD2 (5 bases each). There are 19 residues in the CDR3. Deletions cut 0 bases from V and 2 bases from J, with 23 bases between. Germline lookup yields CDR1 SGHNT and CDR2 YYREEE (reference sequence). CDR3 in DNA: TGTGCCAGCAGCTTGGTTCCGTCAGGTTGGGGACGGAGACAAGAGACCCAGTACTTC. Encoded protein: CASSLVPSGWGRRQETQYF.

This clonotype occurred a few times. The V call is TRBV9, the J call TRBJ2-1; 7 nucleotides align to TRBD2. The CDR3 loop spans 15 amino acids. Germline V gene data show CDR1 as SGDLS and CDR2 as YYNGEE. The trim removed 0 bases at V and 5 bases at J, leaving 5 bases unmatched. In DNA form, the CDR3 reads TGTGCCAGCAGCGTAGGTCTAGCGGCAAACAATGAGCAGTTCTTC. Translated, it gives CASSVGLAANNEQFF.

The CDR3 here is CASSLGGQYNTEAFF. The CDR3 DNA sequence: TGCGCCAGCAGCTTGGGGGGACAGTATAACACTGAAGCTTTCTTT. The chain combines TRBV5-1 with TRBJ1-1; 7 positions match TRBD1. The CDR3 consists of 15 residues. The ends lost 0 bases at V and 2 bases at J; junction bases unmatched: 4. From germline, CDR1 is SGHRS and CDR2 YFSETQ.

J is TRBJ2-7 and V is TRBV7-3; 7 nucleotides align to TRBD1. The V gene's germline CDR1 is SGHTA and CDR2 FQGTGA. Trimming cost V 4 bases and J 7 bases; bases outside gene matches: 7. CDR3 length equals 13 residues. For the CDR3, the DNA is TGTGCCAGCAGCTCGCCGGCAGGGGGAGAGCAGTACTTC. This encodes CASSSPAGGEQYF.

The table lists this clonotype with a few counts. The J gene is TRBJ2-7, the V gene TRBV27; 10 bases agree with TRBD2. V dropped 5 bases and J dropped 3; count of bases not matched to a gene: 13. The germline gives CDR1 MNHEY, CDR2 SMNVEV (reference sequence). The length of the CDR3 is 17 residues. CDR3 protein: CASSPRTSGTHFYEQYF. The CDR3 DNA is TGTGCCAGCAGTCCTCGGACTAGCGGCACACATTTCTACGAGCAGTACTTC.

This clonotype was detected a few times. The V call is TRBV3-1, the J call TRBJ2-1, with 9 bases lining up with TRBD2. V was clipped by 4 bases and J by 8 bases; unmatched bases: 12. The CDR3 totals 16 residues. In germline, CDR1 is LGHDT, CDR2 YNNKEL (reference sequence). CDR3 sequence (DNA): TGTGCCAGCAGCCCTACCACCGGGACTAGCTTACATGAGCAGTTCTTC. It translates to CASSPTTGTSLHEQFF.

The gene calls are TRBV10-3 and TRBJ2-3; 7 positions match TRBD2. Germline V gene sequence: CDR1 ENHRY, CDR2 SYGVKD. CDR3 size: 18 residues. With 3 bases clipped from V and 0 bases from J, the junction kept 12 bases outside the gene matches. DNA for the CDR3: TGTGCCATCAGTGATGGGACTAACGGGGGATTTAGCACAGATACGCAGTATTTT. This translates into CAISDGTNGGFSTDTQYF.

The chain employs TRBV11-2 and TRBJ2-1, with 10 bases aligning to TRBD2. The length of the CDR3 is 15 residues. J gave up 7 bases and V 5 bases, and 8 bases lay outside the gene matches. The germline gives CDR1 SGHAT, CDR2 FQNNGV. This chain's CDR3 is CASSGKRGGGNEQFF. CDR3 nucleotide sequence: TGTGCCAGCAGCGGGAAGCGGGGGGGCGGGAATGAGCAGTTCTTC.

The genes are TRBV4-1 and TRBJ2-1, with 9 bases lining up with TRBD2. The CDR3 sequence is 15 residues long. The trim removed 2 bases at V and 5 bases at J, leaving 4 bases unmatched. The germline V gene encodes CDR1 MGHRA and CDR2 YSYEKL. The CDR3 spells CASSQFSGGDNEQFF. The CDR3 coding sequence is TGCGCCAGCAGCCAATTTAGCGGGGGAGACAATGAGCAGTTCTTC.

The genes are TRBV11-2 and TRBJ2-1; TRBD2 agrees at 13 bases. The V and J ends lost 4 bases and 7 bases, in that order; junction bases with no gene match: 10. This CDR3 spans 17 amino acids. In germline, CDR1 is SGHAT, CDR2 FQNNGV. CDR3 region: CASSSTSGRLGWNEQFF. CDR3 coding DNA: TGTGCCAGCAGCTCGACTAGCGGGAGGCTTGGATGGAATGAGCAGTTCTTC.

Remarks on this clonotype: This may be a read error: a much more frequent sequence differs by one nucleotide. This chain uses TRBV7-2 with TRBJ2-1; 8 positions agree with TRBD2. From germline, CDR1 is SGHTA and CDR2 FQGNSA. CDR3 length equals 14 residues. CDR3 sequence reads: CVSSFSGDYNEQFF. The CDR3 DNA reads TGTGTCAGCAGCTTTAGCGGGGACTACAATGAGCAGTTCTTC.

The rearrangement links TRBV2 to TRBJ1-6; 10 nucleotides align to TRBD1. The germline V gene has CDR1 SNHLY and CDR2 FYNNEI. Unmatched junction bases numbered 15, after V lost 8 bases and J lost 8 bases. The CDR3 is 17 amino acids. CDR3 nucleotides: TGTGCCAGCCTATGGGACAGGGGAGCCGGCGTTGATTCACCCCTCCACTTT. Translation gives CASLWDRGAGVDSPLHF. The full variable domain, with the rest looked up from reference TRBV2 and TRBJ1-6, is EPEVTQTPSHQVTQMGQEVILRCVPISNHLYFYWYRQILGQKVEFLVSFYNNEISEKSEIFDDQFSVERPDGSNFTLKIRSTKLEDSAMYFCASLWDRGAGVDSPLHFGNGTRLTVT.

A note on this clonotype: One end of the junction does not line up with germline, which may come from a read error. This chain uses TRBV20-1 with TRBJ2-1; TRBD1 might be the D (6 bases). The germline V gene has CDR1 DFQATT and CDR2 SNEGSKA (reference sequence). The CDR3 spans 16 residues. The CDR3 reads CSAHSGGVSSYNDQFF. For the CDR3, the DNA is TGCAGTGCCCATAGTGGGGGCGTTAGCTCCTACAATGATCAGTTCTTC.

DNA of the CDR3: TGTGCCAGCAGTATCACCACAGGAGTGGATGGCTACACCTTC. Translation gives CASSITTGVDGYTF. The rearrangement links TRBV2 to TRBJ1-2; D is perhaps TRBD1 (5 bases). The germline CDR1 and CDR2 sequences are SNHLY and FYNNEI. CDR3 length equals 14 residues. Trimming pared 5 bases from V and 6 bases from J, leaving 16 bases between. Drawing the rest from reference TRBV2 and TRBJ1-2, the complete variable domain is EPEVTQTPSHQVTQMGQEVILRCVPISNHLYFYWYRQILGQKVEFLVSFYNNEISEKSEIFDDQFSVERPDGSNFTLKIRSTKLEDSAMYFCASSITTGVDGYTFGSGTRLTVV.

This clonotype came up a few times. The chain joins TRBV5-1 to TRBJ1-2; D unclear. V was pared by 0 bases and J by 2 bases, with 11 bases between. This CDR3 is built from 15 residues. Germline CDR1 reads SGHRS; CDR2 reads YFSETQ. The CDR3 region has the DNA TGCGCCAGCAGCTTGGAGTCCGCCAACAACTATGGCTACACCTTC. This codes for CASSLESANNYGYTF. The full variable domain, its missing parts supplied by reference TRBV5-1 and TRBJ1-2, is KAGVTQTPRYLIKTRGQQVTLSCSPISGHRSVSWYQQTPGQGLQFLFEYFSETQRNKGNFPGRFSGRQFSNSRSEMNVSTLELGDSALYLCASSLESANNYGYTFGSGTRLTVV.

This clonotype has just a few counts. V gene TRBV9 combines with J gene TRBJ2-7; perhaps TRBD2 as D (6 bases). Germline V gene lookup returns CDR1 SGDLS and CDR2 YYNGEE. The CDR3 has 16 amino acids. Trimming pared 0 bases from V and 2 bases from J, leaving 15 bases between. The CDR3 sequence is CASSVVSGLPPYEQYF. The CDR3 DNA is TGTGCCAGCAGCGTAGTAAGCGGGCTTCCTCCCTACGAGCAGTACTTC.

This clonotype is a singleton in its sample. The chain recombines TRBV10-3 with TRBJ2-5; D assignment may be TRBD1 or TRBD2 (5 bases each). The closer fit of TRBJ2-7 to the DNA end suggests the J call may be wrong. The CDR3 loop spans 14 amino acids. Germline CDR1 and CDR2: ENHRY and SYGVKD. CDR3 bases: TGTGCCATCGGTACCATTTTGGGGGAGCGCGAGCAGTACTTC. Protein: CAIGTILGEREQYF.

This sequence joins TRBV20-1 and TRBJ1-5; D may be TRBD1 (5 bases). V was pared by 5 bases and J by 5 bases, with 13 bases between. There are 13 residues in the CDR3. CDR1 and CDR2 (germline): DFQATT, SNEGSKA (reference sequence). CDR3 in DNA: TGCAGTGCTGGGACTCCGGACCATCAGCCCCAGCATTTT. Its translation: CSAGTPDHQPQHF.

The rearrangement uses TRBV11-3 and TRBJ1-3; D not resolved. This CDR3 is built from 15 residues. Germline CDR1 SGHNT, CDR2 YENEEA. The V end was cut by 3 bases, the J end by 0 bases, with 9 bases between. The CDR3 protein is CASSLDGDSGNTIYF. As DNA, the CDR3 is TGTGCCAGCAGCTTGGACGGAGACTCTGGAAACACCATATATTTT.

The J gene is TRBJ2-7, the V gene TRBV6-5, with TRBD2 matching 12 bases. With 5 bases clipped from V and 2 bases from J, the junction kept 10 bases outside the gene matches. This CDR3 has 17 residues. From germline, CDR1 is MNHEY and CDR2 SVGAGI. The DNA of the CDR3 is TGTGCCAGCAGTCACCGGACTAGCGGGACAACGCCCTACGAGCAGTACTTC. It codes for CASSHRTSGTTPYEQYF.

The chain joins TRBV2 to TRBJ2-1, with a weak D call TRBD2 (6 bases). Germline V lookup: CDR1 SNHLY, CDR2 FYNNEI. Trimming stripped 7 bases from V and 10 bases from J, with 23 bases between. This CDR3 is built from 15 residues. The CDR3: CASKASDGRSYEQFF. Here the CDR3 DNA reads TGTGCCAGCAAGGCTAGCGACGGACGCTCCTACGAGCAGTTCTTC.

V is TRBV12-3 or TRBV12-4 and J is TRBJ2-3, with D possibly being TRBD2 (5 bases). The CDR3 is 17 residues long. The V end lost 2 bases, the J end lost 0 bases, and 15 bases lay between the germline ends. The CDR3 loop reads CASSLPRGAASTDTQYF. CDR3 nucleotide sequence: TGTGCCAGCAGTTTACCCCGGGGTGCGGCGAGCACAGATACGCAGTATTTT.